This passage covers 20 T cell receptor beta chains from one sample sequenced in a study of blood T cell repertoires in COVID-19. The data were produced by immunoSEQ multiplex PCR, yet TCRdb's version contains in-frame clones alone and is incomplete. The profile covers some 330,000 clones, with approximately 90% appearing a single time and 3.5% to 5% taken by the ten largest. The source material was PBMCs or T cells enriched from blood (not recorded which). The receptor source for this set is a man younger than 40 who had recovered from COVID-19.

This chain uses TRBV7-2 with TRBJ1-3; D not certain. The CDR3 length is 15 residues. Trimming took 4 bases from V and 3 from J, leaving 13 bases between them. Germline CDR1 and CDR2: SGHTA and FQGNSA. The CDR3 reads CASSSDRGVGNTIYF. Written as DNA, the CDR3 is TGTGCCAGCAGCTCCGATCGGGGTGTTGGAAACACCATATATTTT.

The rearrangement links TRBV28 to TRBJ2-7, with TRBD1 identical over 8 bases. V dropped 6 bases and J dropped 5; count of bases not matched to a gene: 12. From germline, CDR1 is MDHEN and CDR2 SYDVKM. This CDR3 has 15 residues. The CDR3 bases are TGTGCCAGCAGGGGAGCTGACAGGGGTAAAGACGAGCAGTACTTC. This translates into CASRGADRGKDEQYF.

This chain uses TRBV21-1 with TRBJ2-7; the listed D gene, TRBD2, was not tested against the DNA. TRBV21-1 is given as a pseudogene. The CDR3 consists of 15 residues. The CDR3 protein is CASSKSDSQIYEQYF. The DNA for the CDR3 is TGTGCCAGCAGCAAGAGTGATAGCCAAATCTACGAGCAGTACTTC.

The gene calls are TRBV24-1 and TRBJ1-2, with 7 bases aligning to TRBD1. The CDR3 contains 14 residues. The junction had 5 bases not matched to a gene; V was cut back by 3 bases and J by 5 bases. The germline V gene encodes CDR1 KGHDR and CDR2 SFDVKD. Written as DNA, the CDR3 is TGTGCCACCAGTGATACCACGACAGGGTATGGCTACACCTTC. Its translation is CATSDTTTGYGYTF.

J is TRBJ2-1 and V is TRBV7-2; D gene ambiguous. V lost 3 bases, J lost 5 bases, and 11 bases lay in between. This CDR3 spans 14 amino acids. Germline V gene lookup returns CDR1 SGHTA and CDR2 FQGNSA. Here the CDR3 reads CASSFSTQNNEQFF. The CDR3 DNA is TGTGCCAGCAGCTTCTCGACACAAAACAATGAGCAGTTCTTC.

The rearrangement links TRBV7-8 to TRBJ1-3; a weak D match, TRBD1 (6 bases). V lost 4 bases and J 2 bases, leaving 15 bases between the germline ends. Germline CDR1 SGHVS, CDR2 FQNEAQ. The CDR3 consists of 16 residues. CDR3: CASSYLRQAAGNTIYF. The CDR3 DNA is TGTGCCAGCAGCTACCTTCGACAGGCCGCTGGAAACACCATATATTTT.

The rearrangement joins TRBV4-1 to TRBJ2-5; D call uncertain. Per germline, CDR1 MGHRA and CDR2 YSYEKL. The CDR3 extends over 16 amino acids. The V gene lost 2 bases and the J gene lost 1 base, with 14 bases spanning the gap. The CDR3 is CASSQSSLGAQETQYF. CDR3 in DNA: TGCGCCAGCAGCCAAAGTAGCCTCGGCGCCCAAGAGACCCAGTACTTC.

This chain's CDR3 is CASSLGDREQPQHF. CDR3 sequence (DNA): TGCGCCAGCAGCTTGGGGGACAGAGAACAGCCCCAGCATTTT. V gene TRBV5-1 combines with J gene TRBJ1-5; 7 bases are a match to TRBD1. Per the germline V gene, CDR1 is SGHRS and CDR2 is YFSETQ. With V trimmed by 0 bases and J by 7 bases, 4 bases remained unmatched. The CDR3 consists of 14 residues.

The rearrangement links TRBV4-1 to TRBJ2-5, with 9 bases identical to TRBD2. The V and J ends lost 4 bases and 5 bases, in that order; junction bases with no gene match: 5. The CDR3 totals 14 residues. CDR1 MGHRA and CDR2 YSYEKL come from the germline V gene. The CDR3 reads CASSRGGAGETQYF. The CDR3 region has the DNA TGCGCCAGCAGCCGCGGGGGGGCCGGGGAGACCCAGTACTTC.

The gene calls are TRBV7-6 and TRBJ2-5; no clear D. Germline V gene lookup returns CDR1 SGHVS and CDR2 FNYEAQ. This CDR3 contains 12 residues. V shed 5 bases and J shed 2 bases, with 6 bases lying between them. The CDR3 nucleotides are TGTGCCAGCAGCCCAGGACAAGAGACCCAGTACTTC. This codes for CASSPGQETQYF.

This chain joins TRBV30 and TRBJ2-7, with D tentatively TRBD2 (5 bases). Trimming left V 5 bases short and J 3 bases short, with 14 bases between. Germline CDR1 reads GTSNPN; CDR2 reads SVGIG (reference sequence). The CDR3 consists of 13 residues. The CDR3 sequence is CAWAHVGIYEQYF. CDR3 DNA: TGTGCCTGGGCCCACGTCGGGATCTACGAGCAGTACTTC.

V and J are TRBV18 and TRBJ1-2, with TRBD1 as a possible D gene (5 bases). The V gene's germline CDR1 is KGHSH and CDR2 LQKENI. Between the trimmed V and J ends, which lost 0 bases and 5 bases, there was a span of 19 bases. There are 17 residues in the CDR3. CDR3 residues: CASSPPERGGRPYGYTF. The CDR3 nucleotides read TGTGCCAGCTCACCACCTGAAAGGGGCGGACGCCCTTATGGCTACACCTTC.

The chain joins TRBV21-1 to TRBJ1-5; the table's D call, TRBD1, was not checked against the DNA. TRBV21-1 constitutes a pseudogene. The CDR3 totals 15 residues. The CDR3 loop is CASSKEGEINQPQHF. CDR3 nucleotides: TGTGCCAGCAGCAAAGAGGGGGAAATCAATCAGCCCCAGCATTTT.

Here the CDR3 DNA reads TGTGCCATCAGTGGGACAGGGAACACTGAAGCTTTCTTT. Translated: CAISGTGNTEAFF. V is TRBV10-3 and J is TRBJ1-1; TRBD1 matches at 7 bases. Germline loops: CDR1 ENHRY, CDR2 SYGVKD. The CDR3 covers 13 residues. V trimming: 4 bases; J trimming: 1 base; junction bases outside the gene matches: 0.

V is TRBV27 and J is TRBJ1-2; D is perhaps TRBD1 (5 bases). Germline loops: CDR1 MNHEY, CDR2 SMNVEV (reference sequence). CDR3 length equals 14 residues. The ends were cut back, 2 bases at V and 4 bases at J, with 11 bases in the middle. The CDR3 loop is CASSLDRRGYGYTF. The CDR3 coding sequence is TGTGCCAGCAGTTTAGATCGGAGGGGCTATGGCTACACCTTC.

This rearrangement joins TRBV7-9 to TRBJ1-3; the D gene is possibly TRBD1 (6 bases). The germline CDR1 and CDR2 sequences are SEHNR and FQNEAQ (reference sequence). V lost 10 bases and J 0 bases, leaving 16 bases between the germline ends. This CDR3 region has 15 residues. The DNA for the CDR3 is TGTGCCACCCCGAGGACAGCAAACTCTGGAAACACCATATATTTT. This gives the protein CATPRTANSGNTIYF.

The CDR3 here is CASSPTGGFFYGYTF. The CDR3 DNA follows: TGTGCCAGCTCACCGACAGGGGGCTTTTTCTATGGCTACACCTTC. The chain joins TRBV18 to TRBJ1-2, with 10 bases that match TRBD1. The V segment lost 3 bases and the J segment 4 bases; nucleotides outside the gene matches: 5. Germline V gene data show CDR1 as KGHSH and CDR2 as LQKENI. The CDR3 runs 15 residues.

This clone was detected only once. The chain recombines TRBV5-1 with TRBJ1-6, with 9 bases that match TRBD1. The CDR3 is 15 residues long. From germline, CDR1 is SGHRS and CDR2 YFSETQ. Trimming at V came to 4 bases and at J to 7 bases, leaving 6 bases not matched to a gene. DNA of the CDR3: TGCGCCAGCAGCAAGGGACAGGGCCAAAATTCACCCCTCCACTTT. Amino acid sequence: CASSKGQGQNSPLHF.

This clone was picked up a small number of times. The rearrangement links TRBV6-2 or TRBV6-3 to TRBJ1-5; D is unresolved. The CDR3 has 18 amino acids. Per germline, CDR1 MNHEY and CDR2 SVGEGT. The ends were cut back, 2 bases at V and 1 base at J, with 18 bases in the middle. The CDR3 is CASSYEGGSALSNQPQHF. The CDR3 DNA reads as TGTGCCAGCAGTTACGAGGGTGGCAGCGCGCTAAGCAATCAGCCCCAGCATTTT.

J is TRBJ2-1 and V is TRBV5-1; TRBD1 aligns across 9 bases. The V segment lost 4 bases and the J segment 7 bases; nucleotides outside the gene matches: 9. This CDR3 is 15 amino acids long. Germline CDR1 is SGHRS and CDR2 is YFSETQ. The DNA of the CDR3 is TGCGCCAGCAGCACGGCGGGACAGGGCTCAAATGAGCAGTTCTTC. Translated: CASSTAGQGSNEQFF.